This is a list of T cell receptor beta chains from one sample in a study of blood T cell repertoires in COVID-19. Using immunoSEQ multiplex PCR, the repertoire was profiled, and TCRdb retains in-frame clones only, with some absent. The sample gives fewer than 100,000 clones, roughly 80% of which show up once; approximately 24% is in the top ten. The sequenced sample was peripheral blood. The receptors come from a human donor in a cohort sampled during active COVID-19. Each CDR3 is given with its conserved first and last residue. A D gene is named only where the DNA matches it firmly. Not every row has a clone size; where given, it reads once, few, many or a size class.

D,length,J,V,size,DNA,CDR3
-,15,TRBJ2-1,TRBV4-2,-,TGTGCCAGCAGCCAAGAGCCTAGCTCCTACAATGAGCAGTTCTTC,CASSQEPSSYNEQFF
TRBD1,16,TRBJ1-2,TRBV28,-,TGTGCCAGCAGTTTGGCGGGGACAGGGAAAACCTATGGCTACACCTTC,CASSLAGTGKTYGYTF
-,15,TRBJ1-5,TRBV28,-,TGTGCCAGCAGTCCCTATTTGCTGGGCAATCAGCCCCAGCATTTT,CASSPYLLGNQPQHF
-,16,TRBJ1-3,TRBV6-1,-,TGTGCCAGCAGTGACGGCATAAGGCAGGGGGGAAACACCATATATTTT,CASSDGIRQGGNTIYF
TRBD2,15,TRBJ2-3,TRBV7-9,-,TGTGCCACCACCTGGCTAGCGGGCAGCACAGATACGCAGTATTTT,CATTWLAGSTDTQYF
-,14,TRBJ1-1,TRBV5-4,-,TGTGCCAGCAACCCACGGGAAATGAACACTGAAGCTTTCTTT,CASNPREMNTEAFF
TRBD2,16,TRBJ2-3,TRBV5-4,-,TGTGCCAGCAGCAAAGGTGGCGGGAGGATGGCAGATACGCAGTATTTT,CASSKGGGRMADTQYF
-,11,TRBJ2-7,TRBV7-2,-,TGTGCCAGCAGCCCCTACCGCGAGCAGTACTTC,CASSPYREQYF
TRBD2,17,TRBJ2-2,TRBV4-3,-,TGCGCCAGCAGCCTCGATTGGACTAGCGGTTCCACCGGGGAGCTGTTTTTT,CASSLDWTSGSTGELFF
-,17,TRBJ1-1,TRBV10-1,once,TGCGCCAGCAGTGAGTCGACGGCAGAGACAGCGAACACTGAAGCTTTCTTT,CASSESTAETANTEAFF
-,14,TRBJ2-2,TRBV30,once,TGTGCCTGGAGGTTTGGGCCAAGTACCGGGGAGCTGTTTTTT,CAWRFGPSTGELFF
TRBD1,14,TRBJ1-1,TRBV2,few,TGTGCCACCCAGCGGACAGGGGCGAACACTGAAGCTTTCTTT,CATQRTGANTEAFF
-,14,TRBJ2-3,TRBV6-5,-,TGTGCCAGCAGTTACAGTACTAGCACAGATACGCAGTATTTT,CASSYSTSTDTQYF
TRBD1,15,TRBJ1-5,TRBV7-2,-,TGTGCCAGCAGCTTCCGGACAGGGCCCAATCAGCCCCAGCATTTT,CASSFRTGPNQPQHF
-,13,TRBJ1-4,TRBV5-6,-,TGTGCCAGCAGCTTAGGGAGAGGGGAAAAACTGTTTTTT,CASSLGRGEKLFF
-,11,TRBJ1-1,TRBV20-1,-,TGCAGTGAACAGGGAGACACTGAAGCTTTCTTT,CSEQGDTEAFF
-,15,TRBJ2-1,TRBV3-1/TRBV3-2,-,TGTGCCAGCAGCCCGGGAATCAGGCCCCACAATGAGCAGTTCTTC,CASSPGIRPHNEQFF
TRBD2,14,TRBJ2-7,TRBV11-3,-,TGTGCCAGCAGCTTGGGACTAGCGTCCTACGAGCAGTACTTC,CASSLGLASYEQYF
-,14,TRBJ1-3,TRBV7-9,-,TGTGCCAGCAGCTTAGATGGACTCCGGAACACCATATATTTT,CASSLDGLRNTIYF
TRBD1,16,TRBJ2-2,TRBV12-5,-,TGTGCTAGTGGTTTGGCTAGAGGACAGGGCCTCGGGGAGCTGTTTTTT,CASGLARGQGLGELFF
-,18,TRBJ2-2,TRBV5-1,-,TGCGCCAGCAGCTCGAAGGAGACGGCCCTCCTAAACACCGGGGAGCTGTTTTTT,CASSSKETALLNTGELFF
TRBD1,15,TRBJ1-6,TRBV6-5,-,TGTGCCAGCAGCCGGACAGGGGCTAATAATTCACCCCTCCACTTT,CASSRTGANNSPLHF
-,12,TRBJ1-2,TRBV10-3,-,TGTGCCATCAGTGAGCAGTCTTATGGCTACACCTTC,CAISEQSYGYTF
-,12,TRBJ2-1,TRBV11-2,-,TGTGCCAGCAGCTGGGCCTTGGGTGAGCAGTTCTTC,CASSWALGEQFF
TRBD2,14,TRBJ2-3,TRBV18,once,TGTGCCAGCTCAGGGACTAGCGGAGCAGATACGCAGTATTTT,CASSGTSGADTQYF
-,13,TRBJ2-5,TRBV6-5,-,TGTGCCAGCCGGAGGAGGGGGCAGGAGACCCAGTACTTC,CASRRRGQETQYF
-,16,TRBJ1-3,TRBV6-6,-,TGTGCCAGCAGTTACTCCCAGGGCGACTCTGGAAACACCATATATTTT,CASSYSQGDSGNTIYF
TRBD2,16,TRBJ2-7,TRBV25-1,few,TGTGCCAGCAGTGAGGGACTAGCGGGCCTTAACTACGAGCAGTACTTC,CASSEGLAGLNYEQYF
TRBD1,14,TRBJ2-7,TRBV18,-,TGTGCCAGCTCACCGGTTACAGGGGGCCTCGAGCAGTACTTC,CASSPVTGGLEQYF
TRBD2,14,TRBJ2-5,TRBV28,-,TGTGCCAGCAGTCAGCTAGCGGTCCCGGAGACCCAGTACTTC,CASSQLAVPETQYF
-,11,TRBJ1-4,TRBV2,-,TGTGCCAGCAGTGATTGGGGCATTTTGTTTTTT,CASSDWGILFF
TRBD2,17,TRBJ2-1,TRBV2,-,TGTGCCAGCAGTGAAAGTTTGTTTAGCGGGACCTACAATGAGCAGTTCTTC,CASSESLFSGTYNEQFF
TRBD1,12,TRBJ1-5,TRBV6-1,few,TGTGCCAGCAGTGAAGGACAGGGAACTTGGCATTTT,CASSEGQGTWHF
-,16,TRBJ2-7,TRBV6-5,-,TGTGCCAGCAGTTCCCGGGGGGCCACGAGCTCCTACGAGCAGTACTTC,CASSSRGATSSYEQYF
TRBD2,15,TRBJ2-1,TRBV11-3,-,TGTGCCAGCAGCTTAGATCTTAGCGGGTCGAATGAGCAGTTCTTC,CASSLDLSGSNEQFF
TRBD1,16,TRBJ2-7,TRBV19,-,TGTGCCAGTATGGATTTCGGGACAGGGGGACCCTACGAGCAGTACTTC,CASMDFGTGGPYEQYF
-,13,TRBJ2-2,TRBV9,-,TGTGCCAGCAGCGCCATAGGGGGCGGGGAGCTGTTTTTT,CASSAIGGGELFF
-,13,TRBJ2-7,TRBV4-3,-,TGCGCCAGCAGCCAAGATAACGGACTCGAGCAGTACTTC,CASSQDNGLEQYF
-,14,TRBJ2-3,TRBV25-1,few,TGTGCCAGCAGTGATCGATCGGGTACAGATACGCAGTATTTT,CASSDRSGTDTQYF
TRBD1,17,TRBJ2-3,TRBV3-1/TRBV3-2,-,TGTGCCAGCAGCCTATTCACCGGGACAGGCTCTCCAGATACGCAGTATTTT,CASSLFTGTGSPDTQYF
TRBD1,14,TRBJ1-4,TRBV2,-,TGTGCCAGCAGTGAAGCTGGACAGGGGGAAAAACTGTTTTTT,CASSEAGQGEKLFF
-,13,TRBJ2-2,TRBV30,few,TGTGCCTGGAGGGTCCACTACACCGGGGAGCTGTTTTTT,CAWRVHYTGELFF
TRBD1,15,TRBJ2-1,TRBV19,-,TGTGCCAGTAGTATGACAGGGGTCAGATACAATGAGCAGTTCTTC,CASSMTGVRYNEQFF
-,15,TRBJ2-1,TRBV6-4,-,TGTGCCAGCAGTGACTCTGGTGGCAACTACAATGAGCAGTTCTTC,CASSDSGGNYNEQFF
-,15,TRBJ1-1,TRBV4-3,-,TGCGCCAGCAGCCAAGGATGGCTTCGCCAGGATGAAGCTTTCTTT,CASSQGWLRQDEAFF
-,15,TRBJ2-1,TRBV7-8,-,TGTGCCAGCAGCCATGGGACTGGGAGCTACAATGAGCAGTTCTTC,CASSHGTGSYNEQFF
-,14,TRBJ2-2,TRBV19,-,TGTGCCAGTAGTTTTCCCTATGGTTCCGGGGAGCTGTTTTTT,CASSFPYGSGELFF
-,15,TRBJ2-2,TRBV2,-,TGTGCCAGCAGTCCGGACAGAGCGAACACCGGGGAGCTGTTTTTT,CASSPDRANTGELFF
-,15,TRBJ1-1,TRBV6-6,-,TGTGCCAGCAGTTACTTAAGTGACAGCTCCACTGAAGCTTTCTTT,CASSYLSDSSTEAFF
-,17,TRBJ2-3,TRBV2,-,TGTGCCAGCAGTGAAGCGGGCCCCAGGGGAAGCACAGATACGCAGTATTTT,CASSEAGPRGSTDTQYF
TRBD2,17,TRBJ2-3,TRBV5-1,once,TGCGCCAGCAGCTTGGCAGTAGCGGGAGACAGCACAGATACGCAGTATTTT,CASSLAVAGDSTDTQYF
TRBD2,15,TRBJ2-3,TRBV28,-,TGTGCCAGCAGTGGTAGCGGGTTTAGCACAGATACGCAGTATTTT,CASSGSGFSTDTQYF
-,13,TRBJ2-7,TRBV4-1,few,TGCGCCAGCAGCCAAGATTTCACCTACGAGCAGTACTTC,CASSQDFTYEQYF